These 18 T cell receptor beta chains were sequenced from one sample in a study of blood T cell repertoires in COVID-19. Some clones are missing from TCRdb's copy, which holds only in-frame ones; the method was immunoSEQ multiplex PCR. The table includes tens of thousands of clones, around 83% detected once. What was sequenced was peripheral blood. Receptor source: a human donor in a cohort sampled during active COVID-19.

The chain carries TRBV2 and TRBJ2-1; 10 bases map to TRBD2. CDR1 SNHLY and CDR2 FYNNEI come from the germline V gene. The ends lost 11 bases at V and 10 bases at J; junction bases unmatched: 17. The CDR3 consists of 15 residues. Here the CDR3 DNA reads TGTGCCGGCTCCGGGACTAGCGACCCTAGAGGGGAGCAGTTCTTC. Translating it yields CAGSGTSDPRGEQFF.

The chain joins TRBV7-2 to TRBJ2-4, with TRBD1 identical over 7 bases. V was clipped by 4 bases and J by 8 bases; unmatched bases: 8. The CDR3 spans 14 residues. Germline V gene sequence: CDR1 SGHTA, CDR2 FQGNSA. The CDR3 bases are TGTGCCAGCAGCTCCCAGGGACAGCTCCACATTCAGTACTTC. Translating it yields CASSSQGQLHIQYF. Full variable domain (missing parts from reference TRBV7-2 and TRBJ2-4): GAGVSQSPSNKVTEKGKDVELRCDPISGHTALYWYRQSLGQGLEFLIYFQGNSAPDKSGLPSDRFSAERTGGSVSTLTIQRTQQEDSAVYLCASSSQGQLHIQYFGAGTRLSVL.

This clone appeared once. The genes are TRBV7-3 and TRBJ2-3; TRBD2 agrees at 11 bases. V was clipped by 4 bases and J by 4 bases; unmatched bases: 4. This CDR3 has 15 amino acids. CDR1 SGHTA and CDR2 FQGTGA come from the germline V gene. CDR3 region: CASSYTSGGADTQYF. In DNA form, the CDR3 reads TGTGCCAGCAGCTACACTAGCGGGGGAGCAGATACGCAGTATTTT.

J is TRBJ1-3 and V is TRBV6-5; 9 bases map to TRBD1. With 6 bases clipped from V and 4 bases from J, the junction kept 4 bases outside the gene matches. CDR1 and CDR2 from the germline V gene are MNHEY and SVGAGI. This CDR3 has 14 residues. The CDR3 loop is CASRRTGDGNTIYF. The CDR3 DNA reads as TGTGCCAGCAGGAGGACAGGGGACGGAAACACCATATATTTT.

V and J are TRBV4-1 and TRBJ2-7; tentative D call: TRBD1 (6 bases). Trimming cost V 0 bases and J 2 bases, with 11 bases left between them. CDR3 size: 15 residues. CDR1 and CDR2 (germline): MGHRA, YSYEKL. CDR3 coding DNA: TGCGCCAGCAGCCAAGAACAGGGTAATACCTACGAGCAGTACTTC. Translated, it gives CASSQEQGNTYEQYF.

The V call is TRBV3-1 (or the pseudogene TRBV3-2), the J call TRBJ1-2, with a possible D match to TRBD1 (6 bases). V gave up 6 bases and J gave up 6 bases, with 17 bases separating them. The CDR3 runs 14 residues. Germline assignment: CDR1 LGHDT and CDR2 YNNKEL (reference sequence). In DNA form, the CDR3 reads TGTGCCAGCAGTCCCACAGGGAGGGGGAATGGCTACACCTTC. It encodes CASSPTGRGNGYTF.

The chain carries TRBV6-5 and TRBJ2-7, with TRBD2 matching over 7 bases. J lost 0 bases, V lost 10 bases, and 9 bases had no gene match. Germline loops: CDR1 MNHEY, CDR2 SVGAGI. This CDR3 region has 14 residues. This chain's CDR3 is CATTKRGFSYEQYF. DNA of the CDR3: TGTGCCACCACTAAGCGGGGATTCTCCTACGAGCAGTACTTC.

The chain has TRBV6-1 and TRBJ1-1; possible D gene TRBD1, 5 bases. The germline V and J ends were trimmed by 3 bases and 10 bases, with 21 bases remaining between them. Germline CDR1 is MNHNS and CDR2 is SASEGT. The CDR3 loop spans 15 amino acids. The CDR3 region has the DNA TGTGCCAGCAGTGACCTACCACAACCCAGGGCTCGAGCTTTCTTT. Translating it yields CASSDLPQPRARAFF.

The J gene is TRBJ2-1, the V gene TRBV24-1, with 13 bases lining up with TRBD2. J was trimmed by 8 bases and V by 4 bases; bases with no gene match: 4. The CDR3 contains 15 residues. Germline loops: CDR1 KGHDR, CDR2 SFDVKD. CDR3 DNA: TGTGCCACCAGTGACACTAGCGGGGGGGCCTATGAGCAGTTCTTC. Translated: CATSDTSGGAYEQFF.

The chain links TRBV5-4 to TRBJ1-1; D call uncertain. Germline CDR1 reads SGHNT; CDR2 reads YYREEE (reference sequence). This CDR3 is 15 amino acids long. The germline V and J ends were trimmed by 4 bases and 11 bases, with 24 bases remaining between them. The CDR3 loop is CASSPPRSVSGRAFF. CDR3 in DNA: TGTGCCAGCAGCCCCCCGCGGAGCGTGAGTGGGAGGGCTTTCTTT.

CDR3 region: CASSLSLEADTEAFF. The DNA of the CDR3 is TGTGCCAGCAGTCTCAGCCTCGAGGCAGACACTGAAGCTTTCTTT. The chain is built from TRBV28 and TRBJ1-1; D is uncertain. The CDR3 consists of 15 residues. Germline-derived CDR1 and CDR2 are MDHEN and SYDVKM. Trimming left V 5 bases short and J 3 bases short, with 16 bases between. The full variable domain, its missing parts supplied by reference TRBV28 and TRBJ1-1, is DVKVTQSSRYLVKRTGEKVFLECVQDMDHENMFWYRQDPGLGLRLIYFSYDVKMKEKGDIPEGYSVSREKKERFSLILESASTNQTSMYLCASSLSLEADTEAFFGQGTRLTVV.

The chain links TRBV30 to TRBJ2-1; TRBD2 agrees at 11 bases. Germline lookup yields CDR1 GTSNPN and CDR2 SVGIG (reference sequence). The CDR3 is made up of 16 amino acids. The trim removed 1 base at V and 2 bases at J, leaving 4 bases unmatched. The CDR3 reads CAWSALAGGTYNEQFF. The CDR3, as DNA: TGTGCCTGGAGTGCCCTAGCGGGGGGCACCTACAATGAGCAGTTCTTC.

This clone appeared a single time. DNA for the CDR3: TGTGCCAGCACCATACAGGGAAATAGCAATCAGCCCCAGCATTTT. Its protein product is CASTIQGNSNQPQHF. The chain employs TRBV2 and TRBJ1-5; possibly TRBD1 for D (6 bases). The germline V and J ends were trimmed by 7 bases and 0 bases, with 13 bases remaining between them. The germline V gene encodes CDR1 SNHLY and CDR2 FYNNEI. The CDR3 contains 15 residues. Filled out from reference TRBV2 and TRBJ1-5, the complete variable domain reads EPEVTQTPSHQVTQMGQEVILRCVPISNHLYFYWYRQILGQKVEFLVSFYNNEISEKSEIFDDQFSVERPDGSNFTLKIRSTKLEDSAMYFCASTIQGNSNQPQHFGDGTRLSIL.

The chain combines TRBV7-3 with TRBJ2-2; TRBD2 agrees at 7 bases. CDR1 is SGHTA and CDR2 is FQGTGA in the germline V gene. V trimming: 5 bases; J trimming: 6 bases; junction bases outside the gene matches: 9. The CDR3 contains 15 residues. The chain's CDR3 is CASSARLATPGELFF. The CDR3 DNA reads TGTGCCAGCAGCGCCCGACTAGCTACACCCGGGGAGCTGTTTTTT.

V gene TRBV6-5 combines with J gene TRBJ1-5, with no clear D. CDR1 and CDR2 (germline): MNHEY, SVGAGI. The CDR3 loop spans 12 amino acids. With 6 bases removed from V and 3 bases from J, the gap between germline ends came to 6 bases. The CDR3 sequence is CASRLTNQPQHF. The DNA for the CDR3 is TGTGCCAGCAGACTTACCAATCAGCCCCAGCATTTT.

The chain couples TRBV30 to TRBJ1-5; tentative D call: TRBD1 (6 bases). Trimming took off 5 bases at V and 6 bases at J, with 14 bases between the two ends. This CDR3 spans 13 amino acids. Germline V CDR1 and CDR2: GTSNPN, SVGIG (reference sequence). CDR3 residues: CAWGQGGGQPQHF. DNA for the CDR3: TGTGCCTGGGGTCAGGGAGGGGGTCAGCCCCAGCATTTT. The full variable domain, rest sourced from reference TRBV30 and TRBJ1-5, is SQTIHQWPATLVQPVGSPLSLECTVEGTSNPNLYWYRQAAGRGLQLLFYSVGIGQISSEVPQNLSASRPQDRQFILSSKKLLLSDSGFYLCAWGQGGGQPQHFGDGTRLSIL.

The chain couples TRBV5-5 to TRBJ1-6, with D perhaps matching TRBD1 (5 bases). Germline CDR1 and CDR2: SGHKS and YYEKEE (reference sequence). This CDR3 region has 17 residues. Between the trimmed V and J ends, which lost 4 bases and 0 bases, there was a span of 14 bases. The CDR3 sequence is CASSHGTYSSYNSPLHF. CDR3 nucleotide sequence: TGTGCCAGCAGCCACGGGACTTACAGCTCCTATAATTCACCCCTCCACTTT. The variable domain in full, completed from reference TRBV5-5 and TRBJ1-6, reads DAGVTQSPTHLIKTRGQQVTLRCSPISGHKSVSWYQQVLGQGPQFIFQYYEKEERGRGNFPDRFSARQFPNYSSELNVNALLLGDSALYLCASSHGTYSSYNSPLHFGNGTRLTVT.

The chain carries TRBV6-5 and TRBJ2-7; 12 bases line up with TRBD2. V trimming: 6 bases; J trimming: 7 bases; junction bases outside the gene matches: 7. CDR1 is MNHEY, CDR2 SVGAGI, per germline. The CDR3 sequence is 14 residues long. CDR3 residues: CASSPTSGGWEQYF. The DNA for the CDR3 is TGTGCCAGCAGCCCGACTAGCGGGGGTTGGGAGCAGTACTTC.